This T cell receptor (beta chain) was sequenced in a study of TIL therapy for anti-PD-1-resistant metastatic lung cancer. Overall study context: Most patients had lung adenocarcinoma; four tumors were EGFR-mutant, two ALK-rearranged; half smoked currently or formerly. General study points: Compared with baseline intratumoral T cells, expanded TIL cultures were more clonal and less diverse (around 5.9% vs 31%).

The immunoSEQ assay was v3. Libraries were sequenced to 2.2 million or so read pairs (survey) or roughly 4.5-6.5 million (deep). Measured with immunoSEQ multiplex PCR; TCRdb has only the in-frame clones, and not every one. The data hold approximately 27,000 clones, with 72% observed a single time. Time point denoted: pre-treatment sample, taken before nivolumab and TIL therapy. Most excised metastases sampled were pleural nodules or supraclavicular lymph nodes. Stage 4 NSCLC adults joined between late 2017 and January 2020. This clone was found a few times. What it binds is unknown. Germline CDR1 PRHDT, CDR2 FYEKMQ (reference sequence). V shed 5 bases and J shed 8 bases, with 13 bases lying between them. The CDR3 runs 14 residues.

This clonotype was sampled from a person aged 25 to 85 with non-small cell lung cancer. Sequenced here: tumor tissue, sampled at baseline. This rearrangement joins TRBV13 to TRBJ1-6, with D possibly being TRBD1 (6 bases). The CDR3 region is CASSPGGGYSPLHF. CDR3 nucleotide sequence: TGTGCCAGCAGCCCAGGAGGGGGGTATTCACCCCTCCACTTT. The variable domain in full, with the rest retrieved from reference TRBV13 and TRBJ1-6, is AAGVIQSPRHLIKEKRETATLKCYPIPRHDTVYWYQQGPGQDPQFLISFYEKMQSDKGSIPDRFSAQQFSDYHSELNMSSLELGDSALYFCASSPGGGYSPLHFGNGTRLTVT.